This paragraph reports one T cell receptor (beta chain). There is no known antigen for this receptor. No much larger clone is present one base from it, and per-base qualities are unavailable. None of the patients had been given any treatment before thyroid surgery. Using T-cell receptor beta sequencing, the researchers looked back retrospectively at clinical samples from patients, gathered between the early 2010s and the late 2010s. Including cysteine and phenylalanine, the CDR3 has 14 amino acids. Solely the CDR3 DNA is kept, with 42 bases framed from the first base. The V and J ends are trimmed by 1 base and 0 bases, leaving 6 bases between them. The data originate from a study of metastatic and nonmetastatic thyroid tumors (dated by TCRdb to 2020 to 2022). Study-level background: The researchers compared repertoires between peripheral blood samples and tumor or nodule tissue samples from patients with malignant or benign thyroid disease.

Overall results and qualifications from the work: In both blood and tumor samples, TCR beta diversity was reported to be significantly higher in malignant tumors than in benign nodules.

Library generation was performed with PCR. Instrument used: Illumina HiSeq 4000. High-throughput sequencing was used to profile the TCR beta-chain CDR3 region of each patient. The study's own analysis went as follows. Drawing on CDR3 differences between clinicopathological groups, the researchers built a classifier meant to tell apart patients with distant-metastatic papillary thyroid cancer. Repertoire diversity was assessed with the Shannon index, and tumor-blood repertoire similarity with the Morisita-Horn index. TCRdb cleaned the public reads at Q25 with fastp, built clones with MiXCR and kept in-frame beta chains. TCRdb, rather than the study authors, made the V and J calls. The sample includes some 21,000 clones, with roughly 20% observed a single time. The ten largest clones represent around 30% of the sample.

The clonotype comes from a female donor with papillary thyroid cancer or a benign thyroid nodule (not recorded which). Some clones in this sample may be carry-over from other donors' samples. Sequenced: blood. The rearranged chain carries TRBV12-3 or TRBV12-4 and TRBJ2-5; a tentative D call is TRBD2 (5 bases match). The CDR3 reads CASSLGEYQETQYF. The DNA reads as follows: TGTGCCAGCAGTTTAGGGGAGTACCAAGAGACCCAGTACTTC.